The 32 T cell receptor beta chains given below trace back to one sample, sequenced in a study of blood T cell repertoires in COVID-19. Sequencing used immunoSEQ multiplex PCR; TCRdb keeps in-frame clones, though not all of them. This sample has under 95,000 clones, with roughly nine tenths found just once. Sequenced sample: peripheral blood. Receptors were obtained from an elderly man in a cohort sampled during active COVID-19.

This chain links TRBV28 with TRBJ2-1, with 8 bases aligning to TRBD1. J was trimmed by 1 base and V by 4 bases; bases with no gene match: 6. CDR3 length: 16 residues. Germline CDR1 and CDR2: MDHEN and SYDVKM. The CDR3 DNA sequence: TGTGCCAGCAGTTCACAGGGGGTGAGTTCCTACAATGAGCAGTTCTTC. Translation gives CASSSQGVSSYNEQFF.

This clone was observed a single time. CDR3 protein: CASKGGGSDTDTQYF. The CDR3 DNA sequence: TGTGCCAGCAAAGGGGGGGGGTCTGACACAGATACGCAGTATTTT. The chain is built from TRBV28 and TRBJ2-3; tentatively, D is TRBD2 (7 bases). V gave up 7 bases and J gave up 2 bases, with 16 bases separating them. CDR3 length equals 15 residues. CDR1 and CDR2 from the germline V gene are MDHEN and SYDVKM. Filled out from reference TRBV28 and TRBJ2-3, the complete variable domain reads DVKVTQSSRYLVKRTGEKVFLECVQDMDHENMFWYRQDPGLGLRLIYFSYDVKMKEKGDIPEGYSVSREKKERFSLILESASTNQTSMYLCASKGGGSDTDTQYFGPGTRLTVL.

The V call is TRBV5-1, the J call TRBJ2-1; D unresolved. The V gene's germline CDR1 is SGHRS and CDR2 YFSETQ. Trimming cost V 0 bases and J 2 bases, with 9 bases left between them. The CDR3 has 15 amino acids. In nucleotides, the CDR3 is TGCGCCAGCAGCTTGGACAGTGGAACCTACAATGAGCAGTTCTTC. This encodes CASSLDSGTYNEQFF.

The rearrangement joins TRBV5-1 to TRBJ2-2; 11 bases are shared with TRBD2. Trimming cost V 4 bases and J 2 bases; bases outside gene matches: 7. The length of the CDR3 is 17 residues. Germline CDR1 and CDR2: SGHRS and YFSETQ. The CDR3 coding sequence is TGCGCCAGCAGCCGCGGGGGGACTAGCGGAAACACCGGGGAGCTGTTTTTT. As protein: CASSRGGTSGNTGELFF.

The V call is TRBV5-1, the J call TRBJ2-2; D may be TRBD1 (5 bases). From germline, CDR1 is SGHRS and CDR2 YFSETQ. The CDR3 spans 15 residues. Trimming stripped 4 bases from V and 3 bases from J, with 13 bases between. The CDR3 bases are TGCGCCAGCAGCCTACAGGACCGGGACACCGGGGAGCTGTTTTTT. As protein: CASSLQDRDTGELFF.

The CDR3 bases are TGTGCCAGCAGCCTGACGGGACAGAGGGGGGATGAGCAGTTCTTC. Protein product: CASSLTGQRGDEQFF. This chain connects TRBV4-2 to TRBJ2-1; possibly TRBD1 for D (7 bases). CDR3 length equals 15 residues. Trimming stripped 4 bases from V and 8 bases from J, with 18 bases between. In germline, CDR1 is LGHNA, CDR2 YNFKEQ.

This chain joins TRBV25-1 and TRBJ2-1; no reliable D call. Germline CDR1 and CDR2: MGHDK and SYGVNS. V lost 3 bases and J 0 bases, leaving 6 bases between the germline ends. The CDR3 totals 14 residues. The CDR3 region is CASSEAGSYNEQFF. As DNA, the CDR3 is TGTGCCAGCAGTGAGGCAGGCTCCTACAATGAGCAGTTCTTC.

This chain connects TRBV4-1 to TRBJ1-4; tentatively, D is TRBD1 (6 bases). V was pared by 4 bases and J by 0 bases, with 15 bases between. Germline loops: CDR1 MGHRA, CDR2 YSYEKL. This CDR3 has 17 amino acids. The CDR3, as DNA: TGCGCCAGCAGCCTATGGGGACAAGGAGCAACTAATGAAAAACTGTTTTTT. Encoded protein: CASSLWGQGATNEKLFF.

The genes are TRBV15 and TRBJ1-5, with TRBD1 identical over 9 bases. CDR3 size: 16 residues. The trim removed 3 bases at V and 3 bases at J, leaving 6 bases unmatched. Germline loops: CDR1 LNHNV, CDR2 YYDKDF (reference sequence). CDR3 in DNA: TGTGCCACCAGCAGCTGGACAGGGGACCTCAATCAGCCCCAGCATTTT. It yields the protein CATSSWTGDLNQPQHF.

The V gene is TRBV7-2, the J gene TRBJ2-3, with 12 bases aligning to TRBD2. The ends lost 4 bases at V and 1 base at J; junction bases unmatched: 3. The CDR3 is 16 amino acids. Germline values: CDR1 SGHTA, CDR2 FQGNSA. The CDR3 region is CASSSTSGGRTDTQYF. CDR3 coding DNA: TGTGCCAGCAGCTCGACTAGCGGGGGACGCACAGATACGCAGTATTTT.

The rearrangement uses TRBV10-3 and TRBJ1-4; D may be TRBD1 (6 bases). The V gene lost 8 bases and the J gene lost 6 bases, with 10 bases spanning the gap. The germline CDR1 and CDR2 sequences are ENHRY and SYGVKD. The CDR3 contains 12 residues. This CDR3 reads CAISPGDEKLFF. In nucleotides, the CDR3 is TGTGCCATCTCGCCAGGGGATGAAAAACTGTTTTTT.

This clone was picked up one time. This chain links TRBV28 with TRBJ1-5; TRBD1 aligns across 8 bases. The CDR3 loop spans 15 amino acids. V lost 6 bases to trimming and J lost 6 bases; unmatched junction nucleotides: 10. CDR1 is MDHEN and CDR2 is SYDVKM in the germline V gene. The chain's CDR3 is CASSPGTGVGQPQHF. For the CDR3, the DNA is TGTGCCAGCAGCCCCGGGACAGGAGTAGGTCAGCCCCAGCATTTT.

This chain connects TRBV7-8 to TRBJ2-1; D possibly corresponds to TRBD2 (7 bases). V was shortened by 4 bases and J by 0 bases, with 16 bases between the two germline ends. From germline, CDR1 is SGHVS and CDR2 FQNEAQ. The CDR3 is 17 amino acids. The CDR3 nucleotides read TGTGCCAGCAGCTGGTCGGAGGGGGGGGGCTCCTACAATGAGCAGTTCTTC. The encoded protein is CASSWSEGGGSYNEQFF.

This chain joins TRBV10-3 and TRBJ2-1; tentatively, D is TRBD2 (6 bases). Trimming removed 0 bases from V and 7 bases from J, with 7 bases in between. Germline values: CDR1 ENHRY, CDR2 SYGVKD. This CDR3 spans 13 amino acids. The DNA of the CDR3 is TGTGCCATCAGTGAGTCAGGGAGGAATGAGCAGTTCTTC. It codes for CAISESGRNEQFF.

J is TRBJ2-1 and V is TRBV7-8, with D possibly TRBD2 on 5 matching bases. The V and J ends lost 7 bases and 9 bases respectively, with 19 bases between them. The CDR3 covers 14 residues. The germline CDR1 and CDR2 sequences are SGHVS and FQNEAQ. The CDR3 DNA is TGTGCCAGCAAAGGCCGAGCGGCCGTCAGTGAGCAGTTCTTC. Protein product: CASKGRAAVSEQFF.

The genes are TRBV5-1 and TRBJ1-3, with D possibly TRBD1 on 6 matching bases. The germline V gene encodes CDR1 SGHRS and CDR2 YFSETQ. V gave up 6 bases and J gave up 0 bases, with 13 bases separating them. The CDR3 contains 15 residues. The CDR3 nucleotides are TGCGCCAGCACCTCTACAGGGAGCTCTGGAAACACCATATATTTT. Translation: CASTSTGSSGNTIYF. The variable domain in full, with the rest retrieved from reference TRBV5-1 and TRBJ1-3, is KAGVTQTPRYLIKTRGQQVTLSCSPISGHRSVSWYQQTPGQGLQFLFEYFSETQRNKGNFPGRFSGRQFSNSRSEMNVSTLELGDSALYLCASTSTGSSGNTIYFGEGSWLTVV.

This chain uses TRBV21-1 with TRBJ2-7; the table assigns TRBD1, which was not confirmed against the DNA. TRBV21-1 is classified as a pseudogene. The length of the CDR3 is 15 residues. The CDR3 DNA reads TGTGCCAGCAGCAAAGGGGCCGAAAGCTCCTACGAGCAGTACGTC. Translation gives CASSKGAESSYEQYV.

The genes are TRBV5-6 and TRBJ2-3, with TRBD2 as a possible D gene (6 bases). This CDR3 region has 15 residues. Between the trimmed V and J ends, which lost 6 bases and 3 bases, there was a span of 17 bases. Germline loops: CDR1 SGHDT, CDR2 YYEEEE. Written as DNA, the CDR3 is TGTGCCAGCACCGCCGTCGGGGGTAGTACAGATACGCAGTATTTT. Amino acid sequence: CASTAVGGSTDTQYF.

The J gene is TRBJ2-7, the V gene TRBV12-3 or TRBV12-4, with TRBD1 matching 7 bases. V lost 3 bases to trimming and J lost 3 bases; unmatched junction nucleotides: 2. The CDR3 loop spans 13 amino acids. In DNA form, the CDR3 reads TGTGCCAGCAGTTTTCAGGGGGTCTACGAGCAGTACGTC. Encoded protein: CASSFQGVYEQYV.

V usage is TRBV6-5 and J usage is TRBJ1-4, with a possible D match to TRBD1 (6 bases). V lost 2 bases and J lost 5, with 15 bases in between. CDR1 MNHEY and CDR2 SVGAGI come from the germline V gene. The CDR3 runs 16 residues. The CDR3 here is CASSYDGQTNNEKLFF. CDR3 in DNA: TGTGCCAGCAGTTACGACGGACAGACCAACAATGAAAAACTGTTTTTT.

The chain employs TRBV2 and TRBJ1-1; 7 bases are shared with TRBD1. Germline CDR1 is SNHLY and CDR2 is FYNNEI. The V and J ends lost 5 bases and 1 base, in that order; junction bases with no gene match: 4. The CDR3 is 14 residues long. CDR3 sequence: CASSQDRRNTEAFF. The CDR3 DNA reads TGTGCCAGCAGTCAGGACAGGCGGAACACTGAAGCTTTCTTT. Filled out from reference TRBV2 and TRBJ1-1, the complete variable domain reads EPEVTQTPSHQVTQMGQEVILRCVPISNHLYFYWYRQILGQKVEFLVSFYNNEISEKSEIFDDQFSVERPDGSNFTLKIRSTKLEDSAMYFCASSQDRRNTEAFFGQGTRLTVV.

V is TRBV15 and J is TRBJ2-1, with 8 bases that match TRBD2. The CDR3 is made up of 15 amino acids. With V trimmed by 2 bases and J by 3 bases, 3 bases remained unmatched. Germline V gives CDR1 LNHNV, CDR2 YYDKDF (reference sequence). The CDR3 region has the DNA TGTGCCACCAGCAGACGGGGGGGAGTCTACAATGAGCAGTTCTTC. This sequence encodes CATSRRGGVYNEQFF.

The V call is TRBV5-6, the J call TRBJ2-7, with D perhaps TRBD2 (6 bases). The V end was cut by 0 bases, the J end by 7 bases, with 14 bases between. CDR3 size: 14 residues. Germline CDR1 reads SGHDT; CDR2 reads YYEEEE. The CDR3, as DNA: TGTGCCAGCAGCTTGGTCGGGGGATTGAGGGAGCAGTACGTC. Translation gives CASSLVGGLREQYV.

This sequence joins TRBV28 and TRBJ2-3; tentative D call: TRBD2 (6 bases). Trimming shortened V by 7 bases and J by 2 bases, and 16 bases separated the two germline ends. This CDR3 has 15 amino acids. Germline values: CDR1 MDHEN, CDR2 SYDVKM. The CDR3 DNA follows: TGTGCCAGCACCACTCGGGGGAGACTCACAGATACGCAGTATTTT. It yields the protein CASTTRGRLTDTQYF.

The chain joins TRBV13 to TRBJ1-1; 7 bases agree with TRBD1. Looked up from germline, CDR1 is PRHDT and CDR2 is FYEKMQ (reference sequence). The CDR3 totals 18 residues. Trimming took 4 bases from V and 3 from J; bases not matched to a gene: 17. The CDR3 here is CASSSLSGTAIRDTEAFF. CDR3 DNA sequence: TGTGCCAGCAGCTCTCTATCTGGGACAGCCATAAGGGACACTGAAGCTTTCTTT.

The chain carries TRBV7-3 and TRBJ2-3; tentatively, D is TRBD2 (6 bases). Deletions cut 2 bases from V and 2 bases from J, with 14 bases between. This CDR3 is built from 16 residues. In germline, CDR1 is SGHTA, CDR2 FQGTGA. The CDR3 region has the DNA TGTGCCAGCAGCTTAGATGGTAGCGGACTCACAGATACGCAGTATTTT. Translating it yields CASSLDGSGLTDTQYF.

V and J are TRBV7-2 and TRBJ2-1, with 7 bases that match TRBD1. V lost 5 bases and J lost 4; bases outside the gene matches: 5. CDR1 SGHTA and CDR2 FQGNSA come from the germline V gene. The CDR3 contains 14 residues. CDR3 nucleotides: TGTGCCAGCAGCACAGGGGTCTTTTACAATGAGCAGTTCTTC. Protein: CASSTGVFYNEQFF.

The chain carries TRBV4-1 and TRBJ2-2, with 7 bases aligning to TRBD2. This CDR3 is built from 16 residues. The germline V gene has CDR1 MGHRA and CDR2 YSYEKL. Trimming at V came to 4 bases and at J to 1 base, leaving 6 bases not matched to a gene. The CDR3 DNA follows: TGCGCCAGCAGCCTCGGAACGGGGGGGAACACCGGGGAGCTGTTTTTT. Its translation: CASSLGTGGNTGELFF.

The genes are TRBV6-5 and TRBJ2-7, with 7 nucleotides matching TRBD1. Per the germline V gene, CDR1 is MNHEY and CDR2 is SVGAGI. Unmatched junction bases numbered 6, after V lost 5 bases and J lost 2 bases. The CDR3 contains 14 residues. As DNA, the CDR3 is TGTGCCAGCAGTCAGGACAGGTTTACCTACGAGCAGTACTTC. It codes for CASSQDRFTYEQYF.

The chain is built from TRBV19 and TRBJ2-5, with 14 bases that match TRBD2. Germline V gives CDR1 LNHDA, CDR2 SQIVND (reference sequence). V gave up 5 bases and J gave up 1 base; unmatched junction bases: 9. This CDR3 is 18 amino acids long. The CDR3 sequence is CASSVVATSGGGQETQYF. CDR3 nucleotide sequence: TGTGCCAGTAGTGTAGTCGCGACTAGCGGGGGGGGCCAAGAGACCCAGTACTTC.

This chain links TRBV27 with TRBJ2-5; weak D call: TRBD2 (5 bases). The germline CDR1 and CDR2 sequences are MNHEY and SMNVEV (reference sequence). The CDR3 loop spans 14 amino acids. Trimming cost V 1 base and J 6 bases, with 12 bases left between them. This CDR3 is CASSLLSGSKTQYF. The CDR3 coding sequence is TGTGCCAGCAGTTTATTGTCGGGGTCGAAGACCCAGTACTTC.

This clone occurred once. The V call is TRBV12-3 or TRBV12-4, the J call TRBJ2-7; a possible D gene is TRBD2 (7 bases). The CDR3 consists of 13 residues. Trimming removed 5 bases at V and 6 bases at J, with 14 bases between. The DNA for the CDR3 is TGTGCCAGCAGTGGCTCAAGGGGGGGCGAGCAGTACTTC. Residues: CASSGSRGGEQYF.